This T cell receptor (beta chain) stems from a study of spatial heterogeneity in lung cancer (dated by TCRdb to 2018 to 2020). Study-level background: More beta-chain than alpha-chain transcripts were consistently detected, likely reflecting higher beta-chain transcript abundance. In the raw uncorrected reads, each unique combination of TCR and UMI appeared on average more than ten times. In non-small cell lung cancer, the study quantitatively compared TCR alpha and beta repertoires across several tumor regions, matched nontumor lung, and blood. The study linked features of the TCR repertoire to counts of nonsynonymous mutations, which were determined by whole-exome sequencing of tumor tissue. Both alpha and beta chains were TCR-sequenced in fewer than 250 tumor regions, around 64 matched nontumor lung samples and around 50 PBMC samples obtained at surgery.

This clonotype came up many times. What this receptor recognizes is not known. No clone much larger than this one lies a single base away; base qualities are absent. Library preparation was by 5' RACE. The data were produced on a NextSeq 500. To allow correction of PCR and sequencing errors, the TCR library protocol tagged every TCR cDNA molecule with a unique molecular identifier. As for the authors' bioinformatics: TCR identification, UMI-based error correction and CDR3 extraction were performed with Decombinator tools. Expanded TCRs were defined as those above a frequency of 2 per 1,000, corresponding to the top 1% of the tumor frequency distribution. Renyi diversity was computed with the R vegan package after each repertoire had been subsampled 100 times to 5,000 TCRs. To build CDR3 similarity networks, amino acid triplet string-kernel similarity was used, and CDR3s were connected when their pairwise similarity was above 0.82. TCRdb reprocessed the public reads (quality trimming at Q25 with fastp, clone calling with MiXCR) and kept in-frame beta chains. Every CDR3 protein is listed once, alongside the most common genes and DNA of its rows. TCRdb's processing, not the authors' own work, is the source of the V and J calls. Recorded for this sample are roughly 23,000 distinct CDR3 sequences; approximately 4.6% of them occurred a single time. 4% to 6.5% of the sample is taken by the ten largest.

The time point label here, explained by the study, means: sample taken at primary tumor resection. Donors were some 67 patients with early-stage, untreated non-small cell lung cancer from the lung TRACERx cohort. For TCR sequencing, whole RNA was extracted from tumor and nontumor lung tissue, or from cryopreserved PBMC samples, and no cell sorting was done. Only patients with enough RNA available from two or more tumor regions were chosen for TCR sequencing. What the authors observed across the whole study: Additional single-cell paired TCR alpha and beta sequencing was considered necessary to confirm, at a functional level, the hypothesis that regional TCRs recognize regional mutations. Ubiquitous expanded tumor TCRs were found in blood more often at tumor resection than at routine follow-up.

The CDR3 runs 15 residues from the cysteine to the phenylalanine. Only CDR3 DNA is held: 45 bases, read in frame from base 1. V is trimmed back by 5 bases and J by 7 bases, and the junction contains 13 bases that no gene match accounts for. The germline V gene encodes CDR1 MNHEY and CDR2 SVGEGT. The sequence is built from TRBV6-2 or TRBV6-3 and TRBJ2-5, and 7 junctional nucleotides match TRBD1. The origin of this receptor is a male donor with early-stage non-small cell lung cancer. The sequenced sample was PBMCs, obtained at surgery. The nucleotide sequence reads TGTGCCAGCAGTGATCGACAGGGCTCTTTGGGGACCCAGTACTTC. It codes for CASSDRQGSLGTQYF.